The rows below give T cell receptor beta chains drawn from one sample of a study of T cell responses to AZD1222 COVID-19 vaccine. The protocol was immunoSEQ multiplex PCR, while the TCRdb copy is restricted to in-frame clones and leaves out a portion. The repertoire has about 53,000 clones, approximately 84% of them found once; the top ten carry 27%. The sample in question was peripheral blood, obtained on day 0 of AZD1222 vaccination. These receptors originate from an adult in good health. Both conserved end residues are part of each CDR3. The D gene is left open where the match is weak. Where a row states a size, it is once, few, many or the class of an expanded clone; other rows omit it.

>TRBJ2-7|TRBD1|TRBV10-3|once
TGTGCCATCAGTGACACAGGGGGTCCCTCGGACGAGCAGTACTTC
CAISDTGGPSDEQYF
>TRBJ2-7|TRBD2|TRBV27|-
TGTGCCAGCAGCGCCACTAGCGTTGACTACGAGCAGTACTTC
CASSATSVDYEQYF
>TRBJ1-5|-|TRBV9|-
TGTGCCAGCAGCGTAGGTTCCGACAATCAGCCCCAGCATTTT
CASSVGSDNQPQHF
>TRBJ1-2|-|TRBV19|-
TGTGCCAGTAGTATTCAAACAGCCTGGGGCTACACCTTC
CASSIQTAWGYTF
>TRBJ2-7|-|TRBV7-2|-
TGTGCCAGCAGCTTTGACAGAATCGACGAGCAGTACTTC
CASSFDRIDEQYF
>TRBJ2-7|-|TRBV21-1|-
TGTGCCAGCAGCAAAGGTCCGGTTAGCTCCTACGAGCAGTACTTC
CASSKGPVSSYEQYF
>TRBJ1-3|-|TRBV4-3|-
TGCGCCAGCAGCCAATCCACGGGGCGGGGAAACACCATATATTTT
CASSQSTGRGNTIYF
>TRBJ1-1|-|TRBV5-1|-
TGCGCCAGCAGCTTGGGTGGCGGATTGATGAACACTGAAGCTTTCTTT
CASSLGGGLMNTEAFF
>TRBJ1-1|TRBD1|TRBV10-1|-
TGCGCCAGCAGTGAGTCCTACAGGGGCGGTGAAGCTTTCTTT
CASSESYRGGEAFF
>TRBJ2-7|TRBD1|TRBV5-1|-
TGCGCCAGCAGTACCGGACAGGCCCCTGTGTACTTC
CASSTGQAPVYF
>TRBJ1-4|TRBD1|TRBV5-1|-
TGCGCCAGCAGCCCCAACAGGGGAAGTGAAAAACTGTTTTTT
CASSPNRGSEKLFF
>TRBJ2-1|-|TRBV19|-
TGTGCCAGTAGTATACGGGAGAGAGACAATGAGCAGTTCTTC
CASSIRERDNEQFF
>TRBJ1-2|-|TRBV3-1/TRBV3-2|-
TGTGCCAGCAGCCAACAAGACTATGGCTACACCTTC
CASSQQDYGYTF
>TRBJ1-6|-|TRBV2|-
TGTGCCAGCAGAGATACCGACGGACAAGCTAATAATTCACCCCTCCACTTT
CASRDTDGQANNSPLHF
>TRBJ1-1|-|TRBV25-1|-
TGTGCCAGCAGTGCCTCCACGGGGGAAGGGACTGAAGCTTTCTTT
CASSASTGEGTEAFF
>TRBJ2-3|-|TRBV18|-
TGTGCCAGCTCACCATTGGGGGTTACTAGCACAGATACGCAGTATTTT
CASSPLGVTSTDTQYF
>TRBJ1-1|TRBD1|TRBV7-9|-
TGTGCCAGCAGATCGACCCATTACAGGGGGACTGAAGCTTTCTTT
CASRSTHYRGTEAFF
>TRBJ2-3|-|TRBV7-8|-
TGTGCCAGCAGCTTACTGACAGTCACAGATACGCAGTATTTT
CASSLLTVTDTQYF
>TRBJ1-5|TRBD1|TRBV4-2|-
TGTGCCAGCAGCCATACAGGGGGTTCCAGCAATCAGCCCCAGCATTTT
CASSHTGGSSNQPQHF
>TRBJ2-5|-|TRBV5-4|once
TGTGCCAACAGCTTGGCCCAGGGAAGGTCTCAAGAGACCCAGTACTTC
CANSLAQGRSQETQYF
>TRBJ1-1|-|TRBV3-1/TRBV3-2|-
TGTGCCAGCAGCCAAGATACGGGGGCGACTGAAGCTTTCTTT
CASSQDTGATEAFF
>TRBJ1-5|TRBD1|TRBV27|few
TGTGCCAGCAGACAGAAACAGGGGATAGGGCAGCCCCAGCATTTT
CASRQKQGIGQPQHF
>TRBJ2-7|TRBD1|TRBV28|-
TGTGCCAGCAAGACCGGGACAGGGTTGACCTACGAGCAGTACTTC
CASKTGTGLTYEQYF
>TRBJ2-2|TRBD1|TRBV6-5|-
TGTGCCAGCAGGAGGGACAGGGGGGGCACCGGGGAGCTGTTTTTT
CASRRDRGGTGELFF
>TRBJ1-3|-|TRBV4-3|-
TGCGCCAGCAGCCAAGTGACTGGTAGTTCTGGAAACACCATATATTTT
CASSQVTGSSGNTIYF
>TRBJ2-1|-|TRBV19|-
TGTGCCAGTAGTATCGGCCAGCGGAATTACAATGAGCAGTTCTTC
CASSIGQRNYNEQFF
>TRBJ1-1|-|TRBV11-3|-
TGTGCCAGCAGCTTAGATTGGCAGCCCTGGGACACTGAAGCTTTCTTT
CASSLDWQPWDTEAFF
>TRBJ1-4|-|TRBV5-1|-
TGCGCCAGCAGCTTGGGACAGAGAAATGAAAAACTGTTTTTT
CASSLGQRNEKLFF
>TRBJ2-5|-|TRBV11-1|-
TGTGCCAGCAGCTTAGCGCGGGACAACCAAGAGACCCAGTACTTC
CASSLARDNQETQYF
>TRBJ1-2|TRBD1|TRBV6-5|-
TGTGCCAGCAGTTACTCTACCGCCGACAGGGTAGGCGGCTACACCTTC
CASSYSTADRVGGYTF
>TRBJ2-3|TRBD2|TRBV6-4|-
TGTGCCAGCAGTCTTAGCGGGGGGACCACAGATACGCAGTATTTT
CASSLSGGTTDTQYF
>TRBJ2-7|-|TRBV5-6|-
TGTGCCAGCAGCATCTCAGGGGATTACGAGCAGTACTTC
CASSISGDYEQYF
>TRBJ1-3|-|TRBV6-5|-
TGTGCCAGCAGGAGAGGGACGGACTCTGGAAACACCATATATTTT
CASRRGTDSGNTIYF
>TRBJ2-2|TRBD1|TRBV4-2|-
TGTGCCAGCAGCCAAGATCCCTCCGGGACAGGGGGCAGGACCGGGGAGCTGTTTTTT
CASSQDPSGTGGRTGELFF
>TRBJ2-3|TRBD2|TRBV27|-
TGTGCCAGCAGTCGACTAGCGGGAGGGGCAGATACGCAGTATTTT
CASSRLAGGADTQYF
>TRBJ2-7|TRBD2|TRBV7-2|-
TGTGCCAGCAGCGGCGGGACTAGCGAAATCCTTTACTCCTACGAGCAGTACTTC
CASSGGTSEILYSYEQYF
>TRBJ1-2|TRBD1|TRBV24-1|-
TGTGCCACCAGTCCGGACAGGGAGGGATATGGCTACACCTTC
CATSPDREGYGYTF
>TRBJ1-6|-|TRBV14|-
TGTGCCAGCAGCCAAGCGGGGCATTCACCCCTCCACTTT
CASSQAGHSPLHF
>TRBJ2-3|-|TRBV7-6|-
TGTGCCAGCAGCTTTCTCCCCGGAGGCACAGATACGCAGTATTTT
CASSFLPGGTDTQYF
>TRBJ2-1|TRBD1|TRBV6-5|few
TGTGCCAGCAGCCGGGACAGGCCCGTTTGGGAGCAGTTCTTC
CASSRDRPVWEQFF
>TRBJ2-5|TRBD1|TRBV2|-
TGTGCCAGCAGACCCCAGACAGGGGGTCACGAGACCCAGTACTTC
CASRPQTGGHETQYF
>TRBJ2-5|TRBD1|TRBV14|-
TGTGCCAGCAGCCGGGACAGGTTGCCGACCCAGTACTTC
CASSRDRLPTQYF
>TRBJ1-6|-|TRBV6-4|-
TGTGCCAGCAGAGATCTGGAGGGCTCCTATAATTCACCCCTCCACTTT
CASRDLEGSYNSPLHF
>TRBJ2-3|-|TRBV3-1/TRBV3-2|few
TGTGCCAGCAGCCGAGCTCGGGGCACATCAGATACGCAGTATTTT
CASSRARGTSDTQYF
>TRBJ2-6|-|TRBV5-1|-
TGCGCCAGCACCCCCACCCCGGGACTCTTCTCTGGGGCCAACGTCCTGACTTTC
CASTPTPGLFSGANVLTF
>TRBJ1-5|-|TRBV15|-
TGTGCCACCAGCAGAGATGTGGCAGGGGATCAGCCCCAGCATTTT
CATSRDVAGDQPQHF
>TRBJ1-6|-|TRBV27|-
TGTGCCAGCAGTCTCAGATATAATTCACCCCTCCACTTT
CASSLRYNSPLHF